This T cell receptor (beta chain) was captured in a study of vaccination and CD4 T cells after COVID-19. A single record per CDR3 protein comes from TCRdb applying MiXCR to the PCR reads. Seen here are 20,000 to 25,000 distinct CDR3 sequences, about 58% observed once, and the top ten hold about 1%. The ends were cut back, 5 bases at V and 11 bases at J, with 22 bases in the middle. The CDR3 runs 14 residues. In germline, CDR1 is LNHNV, CDR2 YYDKDF (reference sequence). The rearrangement links TRBV15 to TRBJ2-7; the D gene could be TRBD1 or TRBD2 (5 bases each). This clonotype was sampled from a human donor who had recovered from COVID-19. The sample was CD4+ T cells from blood, taken before SARS-CoV-2 vaccination. This CDR3 is CATSARGVLLWEYF. CDR3 nucleotide sequence: TGTGCCACCAGCGCAAGGGGAGTTCTTCTCTGGGAGTACTTC.